The entry that follows covers one T cell receptor (beta chain) sequence. The data were taken from a study of control samples from healthy donors and cancer patients. Repertoires were generated with immunoSEQ multiplex PCR, while TCRdb's copy carries only in-frame clones and drops some. The repertoire holds approximately 140,000 clones, 91% seen once, with around 7.3% in the top ten. V was pared by 0 bases and J by 7 bases, with 15 bases between. CDR1 is LGHDT and CDR2 is YNNKEL in the germline V gene (reference sequence). The CDR3 has 15 amino acids. The rearrangement links TRBV3-1 (or the pseudogene TRBV3-2) to TRBJ2-5, with D hard to call. The clonotype originates from a man aged 18 to 29 in good health. Material for sequencing was blood. The CDR3 nucleotides are TGTGCCAGCAGCCAAGAACCCCAGAGGCTTGGGACCCAGTACTTC. Amino acids: CASSQEPQRLGTQYF.